These T cell receptor beta chains were read from a single sample in a study of metastatic and nonmetastatic thyroid tumors. TCRdb re-called clones via MiXCR from the PCR reads. The data contain roughly 32,000 clones, 7% to 8% of them singletons. Material: blood. The receptors derive from a female donor with papillary thyroid cancer or a benign thyroid nodule (not recorded which). Some clones in this sample may be carry-over from other donors' samples. Both conserved end residues are trimmed from each CDR3. Each record gives: V gene, J gene, CDR3 protein.

V gene: TRBV29-1; J gene: TRBJ1-1; CDR3 protein: SVPATGGTEAF
V gene: TRBV20-1; J gene: TRBJ2-7; CDR3 protein: SARLGGQGPYEQY
V gene: TRBV6-6; J gene: TRBJ2-1; CDR3 protein: ASSYKGEQF
V gene: TRBV6-1; J gene: TRBJ2-2; CDR3 protein: ASSQGANTGELF
V gene: TRBV5-6; J gene: TRBJ2-7; CDR3 protein: ASSLTRNEQY
V gene: TRBV7-6; J gene: TRBJ2-7; CDR3 protein: ASSRGRSAGGTYEQY
V gene: TRBV19; J gene: TRBJ2-7; CDR3 protein: ASSQRTGPIYEQY
V gene: TRBV5-8; J gene: TRBJ1-2; CDR3 protein: ASSLIREGGYT
V gene: TRBV28; J gene: TRBJ1-4; CDR3 protein: ASSLTGEDEKLF
V gene: TRBV5-1; J gene: TRBJ2-7; CDR3 protein: ASSLGTDVSSYGQY
V gene: TRBV6-1; J gene: TRBJ1-6; CDR3 protein: ASSEVVRNSPLH
V gene: TRBV24-1; J gene: TRBJ2-2; CDR3 protein: ATRGVSTGELF
V gene: TRBV2; J gene: TRBJ2-3; CDR3 protein: ASSVSTDTQY
V gene: TRBV4-1; J gene: TRBJ2-3; CDR3 protein: ASSQDPPPGADTQY
V gene: TRBV6-2/TRBV6-3; J gene: TRBJ1-2; CDR3 protein: ASSYSLRDGYT
V gene: TRBV6-1; J gene: TRBJ2-7; CDR3 protein: ASRQGYEQY
V gene: TRBV4-2; J gene: TRBJ1-3; CDR3 protein: ASSQEAVDGNTIY
V gene: TRBV7-9; J gene: TRBJ2-7; CDR3 protein: ASSPRGGSYEQY
V gene: TRBV7-2; J gene: TRBJ1-4; CDR3 protein: ASSRQGGVEKLF
V gene: TRBV2; J gene: TRBJ2-7; CDR3 protein: ASQTQGYEQY
V gene: TRBV19; J gene: TRBJ1-4; CDR3 protein: ASSIVGGEKLF
V gene: TRBV7-9; J gene: TRBJ2-5; CDR3 protein: ASSSRQQETQY
V gene: TRBV4-1; J gene: TRBJ1-2; CDR3 protein: ASSRLGGGYT
V gene: TRBV7-3; J gene: TRBJ1-1; CDR3 protein: ASSTQGNTEAF
V gene: TRBV10-3; J gene: TRBJ1-2; CDR3 protein: AISELGEGYGYT
V gene: TRBV20-1; J gene: TRBJ2-3; CDR3 protein: SALSGRNTDTQY
V gene: TRBV20-1; J gene: TRBJ2-1; CDR3 protein: SASRLAGQKQF
V gene: TRBV20-1; J gene: TRBJ2-1; CDR3 protein: SARKGRDEQF
V gene: TRBV5-4; J gene: TRBJ2-1; CDR3 protein: ASSLTTGIRNNEQF
V gene: TRBV7-9; J gene: TRBJ2-7; CDR3 protein: ASSETSGRNYEQY
V gene: TRBV20-1; J gene: TRBJ2-5; CDR3 protein: SASPRGPGGETQY
V gene: TRBV11-2; J gene: TRBJ2-4; CDR3 protein: ASSLGRTGNIQY
V gene: TRBV20-1; J gene: TRBJ1-1; CDR3 protein: SARSGFTEAF
V gene: TRBV12-3/TRBV12-4; J gene: TRBJ1-1; CDR3 protein: ASSPANTEAF
V gene: TRBV15; J gene: TRBJ2-3; CDR3 protein: ATSRDAASTDTQY
V gene: TRBV11-1; J gene: TRBJ2-2; CDR3 protein: ASSLGMGPNTGELF
V gene: TRBV6-4; J gene: TRBJ1-1; CDR3 protein: ASSEGGLTEAF
V gene: TRBV7-9; J gene: TRBJ2-5; CDR3 protein: ASSPRGQIQETQY
V gene: TRBV19; J gene: TRBJ1-4; CDR3 protein: ASSMGRGNGEKLF
V gene: TRBV25-1; J gene: TRBJ1-1; CDR3 protein: ASSEYIGRSEAF
V gene: TRBV7-9; J gene: TRBJ1-1; CDR3 protein: ASSLVSGTGVLAF
V gene: TRBV7-8; J gene: TRBJ1-1; CDR3 protein: ASSPGGQANTEAF
V gene: TRBV4-2; J gene: TRBJ2-4; CDR3 protein: ASSPRVAGGQSSKNIQY
V gene: TRBV7-2; J gene: TRBJ2-1; CDR3 protein: ASSYSGGALNEQF
V gene: TRBV20-1; J gene: TRBJ1-4; CDR3 protein: SARENWSGKLF